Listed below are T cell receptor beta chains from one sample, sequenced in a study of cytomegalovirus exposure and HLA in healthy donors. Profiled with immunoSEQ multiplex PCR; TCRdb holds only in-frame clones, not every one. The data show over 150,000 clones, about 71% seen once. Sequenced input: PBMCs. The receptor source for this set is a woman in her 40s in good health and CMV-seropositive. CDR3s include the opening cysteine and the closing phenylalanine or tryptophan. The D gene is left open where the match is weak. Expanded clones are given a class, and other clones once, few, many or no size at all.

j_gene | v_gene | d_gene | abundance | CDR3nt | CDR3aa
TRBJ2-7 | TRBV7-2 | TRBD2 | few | TGTGCCAGCAGCTTAGCGCGGGAGATGGTCTACGAGCAGTACTTC | CASSLAREMVYEQYF
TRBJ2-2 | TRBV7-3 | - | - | TGTGCCAGCAGCTCCAGACACAGCACCGGGGAGCTGTTTTTT | CASSSRHSTGELFF
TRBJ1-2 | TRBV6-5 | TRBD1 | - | TGTGCCAGCAGTACTACCACAGGGGGTGGCTATGGCTACACCTTC | CASSTTTGGGYGYTF
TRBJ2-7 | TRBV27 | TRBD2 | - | TGTGCCAGCAGTCCGTCGGCCAGCGGGAGGGCCTACGAGCAGTACTTC | CASSPSASGRAYEQYF
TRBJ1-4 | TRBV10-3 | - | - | TGTGCCATAGGCCCCGCGCCTCGGGGTGAAAAACTGTTTTTT | CAIGPAPRGEKLFF
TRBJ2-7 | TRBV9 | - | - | TGTGCCAGCAGCGCACCCCCCCAGGGGGGCGAGCAGTACTTC | CASSAPPQGGEQYF
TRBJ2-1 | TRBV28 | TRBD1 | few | TGTGCCAGCAGTGCGGACAGGGAGCAGTTCTTC | CASSADREQFF
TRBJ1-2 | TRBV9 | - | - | TGTGCCAGCAGCGTAGAAGTTGGGCCTAACCATGGCTACACCTTC | CASSVEVGPNHGYTF
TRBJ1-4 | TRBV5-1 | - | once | TGCGCCAGCAGCTTGGCTCAGGGGCAGAGTAATGAAAAACTGTTTTTT | CASSLAQGQSNEKLFF
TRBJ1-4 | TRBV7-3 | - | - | TGTGCCAGCAGCTTAGGGGCGGAGAAAATGGTGTTTTTT | CASSLGAEKMVFF
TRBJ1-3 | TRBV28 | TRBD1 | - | TGTGCCAGCCTATCCTCACAGGGGGCTACTGGAAACACCATATATTTT | CASLSSQGATGNTIYF
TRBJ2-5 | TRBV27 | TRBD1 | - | TGTGCCAGCAGCGAGGGACAGGGGATGGAGACCCAGTACTTC | CASSEGQGMETQYF
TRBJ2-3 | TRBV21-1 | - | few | TGTGCCAGCAGCCCACTAGCGGAGGGCACAGATACGCAGTATTTT | CASSPLAEGTDTQYF
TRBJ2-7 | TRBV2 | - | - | TGTGCCAGCAGCCTCGACAGGTCCTACGAGCAGTACTTC | CASSLDRSYEQYF
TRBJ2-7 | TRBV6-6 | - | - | TGTGCCAGCAGTTACGACGGCGGGGGCGGTTACGAGCAGTACTTC | CASSYDGGGGYEQYF